This T cell receptor (beta chain) was profiled in a study of cytomegalovirus exposure and HLA in healthy donors. Generated by immunoSEQ multiplex PCR, the TCRdb table keeps only in-frame clones and is missing some. The sample lists about 240,000 clones, roughly 86% occurring once. CDR3 length: 14 amino acids. Looked up from germline, CDR1 is LNHDA and CDR2 is SQIVND (reference sequence). Deletions cut 8 bases from V and 7 bases from J, with 17 bases between. Sequencing was performed on PBMCs. The gene calls are TRBV19 and TRBJ1-4, with D maybe TRBD1 (6 bases). The TCR originated in a woman aged 25-40 years in good health and CMV-seropositive. The CDR3 DNA reads as TGTGCCAGTCAGGGGCCAGGATGGATTGAAAAACTGTTTTTT. It encodes CASQGPGWIEKLFF. Full variable domain (missing parts from reference TRBV19 and TRBJ1-4): DGGITQSPKYLFRKEGQNVTLSCEQNLNHDAMYWYRQDPGQGLRLIYYSQIVNDFQKGDIAEGYSVSREKKESFPLTVTSAQKNPTAFYLCASQGPGWIEKLFFGSGTQLSVL.